This is a list of T cell receptor beta chains from one sample in a study of cytomegalovirus exposure and HLA in healthy donors. Sequenced by immunoSEQ multiplex PCR; TCRdb stores in-frame clones only, minus some. Of 250,000 to 350,000 clones listed, roughly 90% are singletons. The sequencing sample was made of PBMCs. These receptors originate from a woman in her late teens or twenties in good health and CMV-seronegative. CDR3s leave out the opening cysteine and the closing phenylalanine or tryptophan.

v_gene: TRBV19
CDR3aa: ASSKDRDPLGYEQY

v_gene: TRBV2
CDR3aa: ASNRARTEAF

v_gene: TRBV19
CDR3aa: ASSIERAAYNEQF

v_gene: TRBV2
CDR3aa: ASSPVRFHYGYT

v_gene: TRBV19
CDR3aa: ASSDRGIGTGELF

v_gene: TRBV30
CDR3aa: AWSLPQGWGEQY

v_gene: TRBV5-4
CDR3aa: ASSVDSLPYEQY

v_gene: TRBV7-9
CDR3aa: ASSQTGTGKNTEAF

v_gene: TRBV7-9
CDR3aa: ASSLGQGAGDTQY

v_gene: TRBV18
CDR3aa: ASSLSFYNEQF

v_gene: TRBV2
CDR3aa: ASDRDRVGNEQF

v_gene: TRBV15
CDR3aa: ATSYRDRVQPQH

v_gene: TRBV2
CDR3aa: ASSGTDNQPQH

v_gene: TRBV30
CDR3aa: AWSGDNSYEQY

v_gene: TRBV28
CDR3aa: ASSLRAGMVHEQF

v_gene: TRBV11-2
CDR3aa: ASSLVRVLSYEQY

v_gene: TRBV11-3
CDR3aa: ASSLGGGDEQY

v_gene: TRBV9
CDR3aa: ASSRDRGTYNEQF

v_gene: TRBV11-2
CDR3aa: ASSSTMGLAGGRETQY

v_gene: TRBV9
CDR3aa: ASSVNQETQY

v_gene: TRBV12-5
CDR3aa: ASGLAQGQGNTIY

v_gene: TRBV6-6
CDR3aa: ASSWGQGYETQY

v_gene: TRBV5-1
CDR3aa: ASSPRGQGTYGYT

v_gene: TRBV4-2
CDR3aa: ASSQEPPLAGGAYEQY

v_gene: TRBV2
CDR3aa: AGSWTGAGQPQH

v_gene: TRBV29-1
CDR3aa: SAGAGIEKLF

v_gene: TRBV19
CDR3aa: ASSETVIMAGNTIY

v_gene: TRBV9
CDR3aa: ASSGSGGSEQF

v_gene: TRBV5-4
CDR3aa: ASSRDREGEKLF

v_gene: TRBV5-1
CDR3aa: ASSPVSARQGRFYHEKLF

v_gene: TRBV6-4
CDR3aa: ASSVGPYNEQF

v_gene: TRBV15
CDR3aa: AFSTGDNQPQH

v_gene: TRBV11-2
CDR3aa: ASSPPTDSTYEQY

v_gene: TRBV6-5
CDR3aa: ASSDREIDGYT

v_gene: TRBV18
CDR3aa: ASSPGLEADTQY

v_gene: TRBV14
CDR3aa: ASSQRWESYEQY

v_gene: TRBV5-5
CDR3aa: ASSEENAGELF

v_gene: TRBV19
CDR3aa: ATHRGYTEAF

v_gene: TRBV13
CDR3aa: ASSSRRGSENEQF

v_gene: TRBV5-1
CDR3aa: ASSPRDSTYEQY

v_gene: TRBV30
CDR3aa: AWSVGGTVEKLF

v_gene: TRBV30
CDR3aa: AWSLAGGSTDTQY

v_gene: TRBV6-1
CDR3aa: ASSRDSLPNTEAF

v_gene: TRBV19
CDR3aa: ASSIEGTGYEQY

v_gene: TRBV5-1
CDR3aa: ASSLRGGALGYEQY

v_gene: TRBV9
CDR3aa: ASSVNPDSNSPLH